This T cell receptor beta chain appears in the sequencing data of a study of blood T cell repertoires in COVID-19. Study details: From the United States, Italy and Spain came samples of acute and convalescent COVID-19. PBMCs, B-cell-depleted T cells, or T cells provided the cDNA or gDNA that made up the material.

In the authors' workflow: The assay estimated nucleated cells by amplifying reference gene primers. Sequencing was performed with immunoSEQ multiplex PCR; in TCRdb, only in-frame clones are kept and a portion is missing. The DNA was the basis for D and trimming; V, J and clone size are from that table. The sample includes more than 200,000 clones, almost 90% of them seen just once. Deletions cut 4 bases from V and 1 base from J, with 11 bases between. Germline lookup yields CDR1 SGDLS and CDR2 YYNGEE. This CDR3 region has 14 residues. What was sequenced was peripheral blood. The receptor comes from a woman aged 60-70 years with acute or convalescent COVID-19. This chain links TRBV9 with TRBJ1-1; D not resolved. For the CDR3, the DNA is TGTGCCAGCAGCCGGGAAGGAACGAACACTGAAGCTTTCTTT. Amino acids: CASSREGTNTEAFF.